The 25 T cell receptor beta chains below were found in one sample sequenced in a study of blood T cells in healthy people across ages. Primers used in a second PCR of about 6 to 11 cycles were a sample-barcoded 5' primer and a J-beta primer mix. TCRdb re-called the 5' RACE reads through MiXCR, storing one row per CDR3 protein. The data show more than 650,000 distinct CDR3 sequences, with roughly 50% seen just once and around 41% held by the top ten. The sequenced material came from blood. The receptors here all came from a man older than 75 in good health.

This clonotype has just a few counts. V gene TRBV6-2 or TRBV6-3 combines with J gene TRBJ2-7; 9 bases agree with TRBD1. CDR3 length: 14 amino acids. The V gene's germline CDR1 is MNHEY and CDR2 SVGEGT. J was trimmed by 5 bases and V by 5 bases; bases with no gene match: 7. The CDR3 DNA reads TGTGCCAGCAGTGCCGGGACAGGGATCCACGAGCAGTACTTC. It specifies CASSAGTGIHEQYF.

This clonotype was found once. The chain employs TRBV28 and TRBJ2-7; TRBD1 agrees at 8 bases. Unmatched junction bases numbered 11, after V lost 10 bases and J lost 6 bases. The CDR3 consists of 13 residues. Germline lookup yields CDR1 MDHEN and CDR2 SYDVKM. The CDR3 nucleotides are TGTGCCACCCTCCCAGGGGGCGCCTCCGAGCAGTACTTC. The encoded protein is CATLPGGASEQYF.

A few counts support this clonotype. This chain uses TRBV12-5 with TRBJ2-1; tentatively, D is TRBD2 (5 bases). The CDR3 has 16 residues. CDR1 and CDR2 from the germline V gene are LGHNT and FRNRAP. V lost 6 bases and J 5 bases, leaving 20 bases between the germline ends. The CDR3 loop is CASGSGERGVHNEQFF. The CDR3 DNA is TGTGCTAGTGGCTCCGGGGAACGTGGAGTCCACAATGAGCAGTTCTTC. Supplemented by reference TRBV12-5 and TRBJ2-1, the full variable domain reads DARVTQTPRHKVTEMGQEVTMRCQPILGHNTVFWYRQTMMQGLELLAYFRNRAPLDDSGMPKDRFSAEMPDATLATLKIQPSEPRDSAVYFCASGSGERGVHNEQFFGPGTRLTVL.

V is TRBV3-1 and J is TRBJ2-7, with D perhaps matching TRBD2 (6 bases). The J call is doubtful: the DNA matches TRBJ2-5 better. This CDR3 contains 15 residues. Germline-derived CDR1 and CDR2 are LGHDT and YNNKEL (reference sequence). CDR3 coding DNA: TGTGCCAGCAGCCAAGGAGAGGGAGGAAGGGAGACCCAGTACTTC. Translating it yields CASSQGEGGRETQYF.

The chain has TRBV12-3 or TRBV12-4 and TRBJ2-4; D gene ambiguous. The assigned J gene may be wrong: the sequence end matches TRBJ2-7 better. This CDR3 has 14 amino acids. Here the CDR3 reads CASSSPGPLGEQYF. DNA for the CDR3: TGTGCCAGCAGTTCCCCGGGCCCCCTTGGCGAGCAGTACTTC.

The chain is built from TRBV29-1 and TRBJ2-4; D is undetermined. With the DNA end fitting TRBJ2-7 better, the J assignment may be wrong. This CDR3 contains 12 residues. Germline CDR1 reads SQVTM; CDR2 reads ANQGSEA. CDR3 residues: CSVERDSYEQYF. CDR3 nucleotides: TGCAGCGTTGAACGTGATTCCTACGAGCAGTACTTC.

In its sample, this clonotype was seen a few times. The genes are TRBV27 and TRBJ2-3; 16 bases map to TRBD2. Germline CDR1 reads MNHEY; CDR2 reads SMNVEV (reference sequence). Germline trimming cut 6 bases from V and 5 bases from J; bases unmatched to any gene: 11. This CDR3 is 18 amino acids long. The CDR3 region has the DNA TGTGCCAGCAGCGCCGGGACTAGCGGGAGGGCCGCAATAGATACGCAGTATTTT. Residues: CASSAGTSGRAAIDTQYF.

The CDR3 DNA sequence: TGTGCCAGCAGTTTAAGCGGACTAGCGGGACCCCAGTTCTTC. It yields the protein CASSLSGLAGPQFF. V is TRBV27 and J is TRBJ2-1, with TRBD2 matching 12 bases. V gave up 2 bases and J gave up 13 bases; unmatched junction bases: 6. The CDR3 contains 14 residues. Germline V gene sequence: CDR1 MNHEY, CDR2 SMNVEV (reference sequence).

The chain joins TRBV20-1 to TRBJ2-3, with TRBD2 identical over 8 bases. Per the germline V gene, CDR1 is DFQATT and CDR2 is SNEGSKA (reference sequence). The CDR3 is made up of 14 amino acids. V lost 3 bases and J lost 6; bases outside the gene matches: 8. The CDR3 DNA sequence: TGCAGTGCTAGTCTAGCGGGTTTCGGGGATACGCAGTATTTT. This codes for CSASLAGFGDTQYF.

This chain uses TRBV21-1 with TRBJ2-1. Gene TRBJ2-7 matches the end of the DNA better, so the J call may be wrong. TRBV21-1 is a documented pseudogene. This CDR3 spans 13 amino acids. CDR3 sequence (DNA): TGTGCCAGCAGCAAACGGGTAGGTGGTGAGCAGTACTTC. Its protein is CASSKRVGGEQYF.

The chain recombines TRBV28 with TRBJ2-5; D may match TRBD1 or TRBD2 (5 bases each). The J call is in doubt because the DNA end fits TRBJ2-7 better. This CDR3 is built from 15 residues. The germline V gene encodes CDR1 MDHEN and CDR2 SYDVKM. The CDR3 DNA follows: TGTGCCAGCAGCCCCCAGGAGAGGGGAAGGGACGAGCAGTACTTC. This gives the protein CASSPQERGRDEQYF.

This chain connects TRBV29-1 to TRBJ2-7, with 8 nucleotides matching TRBD2. J lost 6 bases, V lost 4 bases, and 5 bases had no gene match. The CDR3 runs 12 residues. CDR1 is SQVTM, CDR2 ANQGSEA, per germline. The CDR3 is CSVGEAGVEQYF. The CDR3 DNA follows: TGCAGCGTTGGAGAAGCGGGGGTCGAGCAGTACTTC.

This clonotype was observed a single time. This sequence joins TRBV29-1 and TRBJ2-5; 13 bases are a match to TRBD2. Germline CDR1 and CDR2: SQVTM and ANQGSEA. This CDR3 contains 13 residues. V dropped 5 bases and J dropped 8; count of bases not matched to a gene: 5. CDR3 nucleotides: TGCAGCGTTAAGGGGACTAGCGGGAATACCCAGTACTTC. It is translated as CSVKGTSGNTQYF.

The rearrangement uses TRBV20-1 and TRBJ2-4; 7 bases agree with TRBD1. The V segment lost 5 bases and the J segment 3 bases; nucleotides outside the gene matches: 1. CDR1 DFQATT and CDR2 SNEGSKA come from the germline V gene (reference sequence). This CDR3 contains 12 residues. The CDR3 DNA sequence: TGCAGTGCTCGGACAGGCAAAAACATTCAGTACTTC. Its translation is CSARTGKNIQYF.

The V and J genes are TRBV29-1 and TRBJ1-2; the D gene is possibly TRBD1 (5 bases). The CDR3 length is 11 residues. From germline, CDR1 is SQVTM and CDR2 ANQGSEA. V lost 7 bases to trimming and J lost 8 bases, with 14 bases between them. The CDR3 spells CSGQGAQGYTF. Written as DNA, the CDR3 is TGCAGCGGTCAAGGGGCGCAGGGCTACACCTTC.

The chain carries TRBV20-1 and TRBJ2-3, with a tentative D call TRBD2 (6 bases). Germline V CDR1 and CDR2: DFQATT, SNEGSKA (reference sequence). The CDR3 loop spans 16 amino acids. V shed 4 bases and J shed 2 bases, with 19 bases lying between them. The CDR3 here is CSATSTSTHNTDTQYF. The CDR3 DNA is TGCAGTGCTACGTCGACTAGTACTCATAACACAGATACGCAGTATTTT.

At least ten counts were recorded for this clonotype. The chain combines TRBV6-5 with TRBJ1-2, with 8 bases aligning to TRBD1. The CDR3 loop spans 12 amino acids. Unmatched junction bases numbered 5, after V lost 6 bases and J lost 8 bases. In germline, CDR1 is MNHEY, CDR2 SVGAGI. The chain's CDR3 is CASRGQAGGYTF. The CDR3, as DNA: TGTGCCAGCAGGGGACAGGCAGGGGGCTACACCTTC.

The chain combines TRBV20-1 with TRBJ2-7; a weak D match, TRBD2 (6 bases). Germline CDR1 DFQATT, CDR2 SNEGSKA (reference sequence). V lost 2 bases and J lost 6, with 14 bases in between. The CDR3 length is 13 residues. The CDR3 protein is CSARKAGTLEQYF. CDR3 DNA: TGCAGTGCTAGAAAGGCGGGAACGCTCGAGCAGTACTTC.

This chain joins TRBV5-1 and TRBJ2-5; D remains ambiguous. The germline V gene has CDR1 SGHRS and CDR2 YFSETQ. CDR3 length: 16 amino acids. Trimming took off 0 bases at V and 3 bases at J, with 15 bases between the two ends. The CDR3 DNA follows: TGCGCCAGCAGCTTGGCCGCAAGTGGGGTAAAAGAGACCCAGTACTTC. Translation: CASSLAASGVKETQYF.

V gene TRBV5-1 combines with J gene TRBJ2-7; D remains unclear. There are 14 residues in the CDR3. Trimming pared 5 bases from V and 3 bases from J, leaving 15 bases between. The V gene's germline CDR1 is SGHRS and CDR2 YFSETQ. In nucleotides, the CDR3 is TGCGCCAGCAGGGTAGAAATGGGCATCTACGAGCAGTACTTC. Its translation: CASRVEMGIYEQYF.

The J gene is TRBJ1-1, the V gene TRBV20-1; no firm D call. Germline CDR1 is DFQATT and CDR2 is SNEGSKA (reference sequence). CDR3 length: 12 amino acids. V gave up 0 bases and J gave up 4 bases, with 6 bases separating them. The CDR3 protein is CSARERSTEAFF. The CDR3 nucleotides are TGCAGTGCTAGAGAGCGAAGCACTGAAGCTTTCTTT.

The CDR3 DNA reads as TGTGCCAGCAGCCAACCACCCCTCGTGGGGGCAGACGGCTACACCTTC. This codes for CASSQPPLVGADGYTF. This rearrangement joins TRBV3-1 to TRBJ1-2; D is perhaps TRBD1 (6 bases). Trimming pared 2 bases from V and 8 bases from J, leaving 21 bases between. The germline V gene encodes CDR1 LGHDT and CDR2 YNNKEL (reference sequence). The CDR3 is 16 residues long.

The chain couples TRBV29-1 to TRBJ2-5, with 9 positions matching TRBD1. This CDR3 is 13 amino acids long. V gave up 7 bases and J gave up 1 base; unmatched junction bases: 4. Germline lookup yields CDR1 SQVTM and CDR2 ANQGSEA. This chain's CDR3 is CSAGTGFQETQYF. Written as DNA, the CDR3 is TGCAGCGCTGGGACAGGGTTCCAAGAGACCCAGTACTTC.

The rearrangement joins TRBV7-9 to TRBJ1-2; unclear D gene. Trimming left V 2 bases short and J 4 bases short, with 8 bases between. The CDR3 sequence is 13 residues long. Germline V gene sequence: CDR1 SEHNR, CDR2 FQNEAQ (reference sequence). The CDR3 sequence: CASSLTPGYGYTF. Written as DNA, the CDR3 is TGTGCCAGCAGCTTAACACCAGGCTATGGCTACACCTTC.

The chain joins TRBV10-2 to TRBJ2-1, with TRBD2 matching 15 bases. V dropped 4 bases and J dropped 8; count of bases not matched to a gene: 3. Germline CDR1 reads WSHSY; CDR2 reads SAAADI. The CDR3 contains 15 residues. The CDR3 region has the DNA TGCGCCAGCAGTGCGGGACTAGCGGGAGGCGATGAGCAGTTCTTC. This translates into CASSAGLAGGDEQFF.